What follows are 29 T cell receptor beta chains derived from one specimen sequenced in a study of early T cells in non-severe SARS-CoV-2 infection. TCRdb ran MiXCR on the 5' RACE reads and lists one entry per CDR3 protein. Of under 85,000 distinct CDR3 sequences listed, 11% to 15% are singletons. The sample was whole blood. These TCRs come from an adult who was a healthcare worker with PCR-confirmed SARS-CoV-2 infection or an uninfected control (not recorded which).

V gene TRBV29-1 combines with J gene TRBJ2-5, with D uncertain. This CDR3 spans 12 amino acids. Germline CDR1 reads SQVTM; CDR2 reads ANQGSEA. Trimming stripped 4 bases from V and 5 bases from J, with 11 bases between. The chain's CDR3 is CSVVGLQETQYF. The DNA for the CDR3 is TGCAGCGTTGTTGGGTTACAGGAGACCCAGTACTTC.

This clonotype was picked up a small number of times. The chain uses TRBV6-5 and TRBJ1-2; no clear D gene. The CDR3 contains 13 residues. Germline V gene data show CDR1 as MNHEY and CDR2 as SVGAGI. V was pared by 3 bases and J by 5 bases, with 10 bases between. CDR3 sequence (DNA): TGTGCCAGCAGTTATAAGAGGGAGTATGGCTACACCTTC. As protein: CASSYKREYGYTF.

The chain has TRBV29-1 and TRBJ1-3; 7 bases match TRBD1. The CDR3 is 13 amino acids. CDR1 is SQVTM, CDR2 ANQGSEA, per germline. V gave up 7 bases and J gave up 0 bases; unmatched junction bases: 3. CDR3 DNA sequence: TGCAGCGCCGGACAGGTCTCTGGAAACACCATATATTTT. Residues: CSAGQVSGNTIYF.

The chain recombines TRBV7-8 with TRBJ1-1; no reliable D call. Germline V lookup: CDR1 SGHVS, CDR2 FQNEAQ. The V gene lost 7 bases and the J gene lost 1 base, with 13 bases spanning the gap. The length of the CDR3 is 14 residues. As DNA, the CDR3 is TGTGCCAGCACCCTTGGGTCGCCGAACACTGAAGCTTTCTTT. It is translated as CASTLGSPNTEAFF.

The gene calls are TRBV18 and TRBJ2-1; unclear D gene. The germline gives CDR1 KGHSH, CDR2 LQKENI. CDR3 length: 13 residues. With 2 bases removed from V and 5 bases from J, the gap between germline ends came to 7 bases. The CDR3 sequence is CASSPSQHNEQFF. In nucleotides, the CDR3 is TGTGCCAGCTCACCAAGTCAGCACAATGAGCAGTTCTTC.

There are many counts of this clonotype. The chain employs TRBV9 and TRBJ1-1, with D uncertain. This CDR3 has 14 residues. Germline loops: CDR1 SGDLS, CDR2 YYNGEE. V lost 0 bases and J 3 bases, leaving 9 bases between the germline ends. CDR3 coding DNA: TGTGCCAGCAGCGTAGCGCACAGCCACACTGAAGCTTTCTTT. It is translated as CASSVAHSHTEAFF.

This clonotype was counted a few times. V gene TRBV20-1 combines with J gene TRBJ2-3, with 7 bases lining up with TRBD2. This CDR3 spans 14 amino acids. J gave up 2 bases and V 7 bases, and 9 bases lay outside the gene matches. In germline, CDR1 is DFQATT, CDR2 SNEGSKA (reference sequence). CDR3 coding DNA: TGCAGTGTTTCCCGACTAGCTCACACAGATACGCAGTATTTT. Its protein is CSVSRLAHTDTQYF.

The chain combines TRBV18 with TRBJ1-3; TRBD1 is a possible D gene (5 bases). V lost 1 base and J 0 bases, leaving 7 bases between the germline ends. Germline CDR1 is KGHSH and CDR2 is LQKENI. The CDR3 covers 15 residues. The CDR3 region is CASSPLDSSGNTIYF. CDR3 sequence (DNA): TGTGCCAGCTCACCACTCGACAGCTCTGGAAACACCATATATTTT.

The CDR3 spells CSVLDFGEKLFF. DNA for the CDR3: TGCAGCGTACTAGACTTTGGTGAAAAACTGTTTTTT. This chain links TRBV29-1 with TRBJ1-4; no definite D call. Trimming took 6 bases from V and 7 from J, leaving 12 bases between them. Germline values: CDR1 SQVTM, CDR2 ANQGSEA. CDR3 size: 12 residues.

A few counts support this clonotype. The chain recombines TRBV7-6 with TRBJ1-2, with a weak D call TRBD1 (5 bases). Germline CDR1 is SGHVS and CDR2 is FNYEAQ. This CDR3 spans 13 amino acids. Trimming shortened V by 2 bases and J by 7 bases, and 11 bases separated the two germline ends. The CDR3 DNA sequence: TGTGCCAGCAGCTTAAGCCAGGGAAGTGGCTACACCTTC. This encodes CASSLSQGSGYTF.

This rearrangement joins TRBV6-5 to TRBJ2-1; D is uncertain. The CDR3 consists of 11 residues. The ends were cut back, 8 bases at V and 3 bases at J, with 5 bases in the middle. Germline V lookup: CDR1 MNHEY, CDR2 SVGAGI. The CDR3 spells CASLGYNEQFF. The DNA for the CDR3 is TGTGCCAGCCTAGGCTACAATGAGCAGTTCTTC.

In this sample, this clonotype turned up a few times. The J gene is TRBJ2-7, the V gene TRBV7-2, with a tentative D call TRBD1 (5 bases). Germline V gives CDR1 SGHTA, CDR2 FQGNSA. V was cut by 7 bases and J by 4 bases, with 17 bases left in between. The CDR3 is made up of 14 amino acids. The CDR3 DNA reads TGTGCCAGCACCCCCCCCCAGGGCCCGTACGAGCAGTACTTC. It specifies CASTPPQGPYEQYF.

This chain joins TRBV7-2 and TRBJ1-3; D unresolved. Germline CDR1 SGHTA, CDR2 FQGNSA. Trimming took off 2 bases at V and 7 bases at J, with 6 bases between the two ends. The CDR3 loop spans 12 amino acids. CDR3 amino acids: CASSLRDNTIYF. The CDR3 DNA follows: TGTGCCAGCAGCTTAAGAGACAACACCATATATTTT. The full variable domain, completed using reference TRBV7-2 and TRBJ1-3, is GAGVSQSPSNKVTEKGKDVELRCDPISGHTALYWYRQSLGQGLEFLIYFQGNSAPDKSGLPSDRFSAERTGGSVSTLTIQRTQQEDSAVYLCASSLRDNTIYFGEGSWLTVV.

This clonotype was seen only a few times. The chain is built from TRBV6-1 and TRBJ2-5, with no clear D. This CDR3 comprises 12 residues. Trimming removed 7 bases at V and 1 base at J, with 7 bases between. Germline-derived CDR1 and CDR2 are MNHNS and SASEGT. The CDR3 reads CASTWSQETQYF. The CDR3 nucleotides are TGTGCCAGCACCTGGTCCCAAGAGACCCAGTACTTC.

V gene TRBV2 combines with J gene TRBJ1-1; 7 bases are a match to TRBD1. This CDR3 spans 14 amino acids. Unmatched junction bases numbered 4, after V lost 6 bases and J lost 0 bases. The germline gives CDR1 SNHLY, CDR2 FYNNEI. As DNA, the CDR3 is TGTGCCAGCAGGGCGGACAGGATGAACACTGAAGCTTTCTTT. It translates to CASRADRMNTEAFF.

V usage is TRBV6-5 and J usage is TRBJ1-2; TRBD1 aligns across 7 bases. J lost 6 bases, V lost 8 bases, and 6 bases had no gene match. The germline V gene has CDR1 MNHEY and CDR2 SVGAGI. The CDR3 spans 12 residues. This CDR3 reads CASGYRGDGYTF. The CDR3 bases are TGTGCCAGCGGGTACAGGGGAGATGGCTACACCTTC.

This chain connects TRBV10-2 to TRBJ1-1; a weak D match, TRBD1 (6 bases). CDR1 and CDR2 from the germline V gene are WSHSY and SAAADI. This CDR3 contains 13 residues. V was trimmed by 4 bases and J by 5 bases, leaving 11 bases between them. CDR3 sequence reads: CASSAGGPTEAFF. As DNA, the CDR3 is TGCGCCAGCAGTGCCGGGGGCCCAACTGAAGCTTTCTTT.

A word on this clonotype: The germline gene is not matched at one end of the junction; a read error may be the cause. The CDR3 region is CASRGTSQDTQYF. CDR3 sequence (DNA): TGTGCCAGCAGAGGGACTAGCCAAGATACCCAGTACTTC. The chain employs TRBV5-6 and TRBJ2-5, with TRBD2 matching 9 bases. The germline V gene has CDR1 SGHDT and CDR2 YYEEEE. The CDR3 totals 13 residues.

The V and J genes are TRBV29-1 and TRBJ2-5, with 7 bases lining up with TRBD2. After removal of 1 base from V and 4 bases from J, the junction contained 0 bases not matched to a gene. The length of the CDR3 is 12 residues. Germline CDR1 SQVTM, CDR2 ANQGSEA. DNA of the CDR3: TGCAGCGTTGAAGGGGGGGGAGAGACCCAGTACTTC. Translated: CSVEGGGETQYF.

This clonotype was seen many times. The chain couples TRBV29-1 to TRBJ1-1; 7 nucleotides line up with TRBD1. V was clipped by 3 bases and J by 5 bases; unmatched bases: 6. Looked up from germline, CDR1 is SQVTM and CDR2 is ANQGSEA. The CDR3 has 13 amino acids. The chain's CDR3 is CSVDRQGNTEAFF. Written as DNA, the CDR3 is TGCAGCGTTGACCGACAGGGAAATACTGAAGCTTTCTTT.

The rearrangement joins TRBV7-3 to TRBJ2-1; D is perhaps TRBD2 (6 bases). This CDR3 is built from 15 residues. Germline V gene sequence: CDR1 SGHTA, CDR2 FQGTGA. The V end lost 1 base, the J end lost 3 bases, and 10 bases lay between the germline ends. The CDR3 loop reads CASSLRGRDYNEQFF. The CDR3 DNA follows: TGTGCCAGCAGCTTAAGAGGGCGGGACTACAATGAGCAGTTCTTC.

The table lists this clonotype with a few counts. The chain is built from TRBV28 and TRBJ2-5, with D perhaps assigned TRBD1 or TRBD2 (5 bases each). Germline V gene sequence: CDR1 MDHEN, CDR2 SYDVKM. The germline V and J ends were trimmed by 3 bases and 1 base, with 12 bases remaining between them. The CDR3 has 15 amino acids. The CDR3 sequence: CASSFRGAAQETQYF. In DNA, the CDR3 is TGTGCCAGCAGTTTCCGAGGGGCAGCCCAAGAGACCCAGTACTTC.

This clonotype was counted a few times. The chain links TRBV9 to TRBJ1-1, with 10 bases fitting TRBD1. CDR3 size: 15 residues. Per the germline V gene, CDR1 is SGDLS and CDR2 is YYNGEE. The V and J ends lost 4 bases and 5 bases, in that order; junction bases with no gene match: 8. The CDR3: CASSQRTGGVTEAFF. Written as DNA, the CDR3 is TGTGCCAGCAGCCAAAGGACAGGGGGAGTGACTGAAGCTTTCTTT.

J is TRBJ1-4 and V is TRBV18, with D possibly matching TRBD1 (5 bases). V was trimmed by 2 bases and J by 4 bases, leaving 11 bases between them. The CDR3 contains 15 residues. CDR1 and CDR2 (germline): KGHSH, LQKENI. CDR3 bases: TGTGCCAGCTCACCAATCGGCCAGGGTAATGAAAAACTGTTTTTT. The encoded protein is CASSPIGQGNEKLFF.

The sample holds a few counts of this clonotype. The chain recombines TRBV28 with TRBJ2-2; no clear D. Germline V CDR1 and CDR2: MDHEN, SYDVKM. V was pared by 7 bases and J by 4 bases, with 7 bases between. The CDR3 length is 12 residues. CDR3 sequence: CASTLGTGELFF. DNA of the CDR3: TGTGCCAGCACCCTAGGCACCGGGGAGCTGTTTTTT.

This sequence joins TRBV5-4 and TRBJ2-3, with a tentative D call TRBD2 (6 bases). This CDR3 comprises 17 residues. The germline V gene has CDR1 SGHNT and CDR2 YYREEE (reference sequence). V was pared by 5 bases and J by 5 bases, with 24 bases between. The CDR3 spells CASRPTRDSLREDTQYF. The CDR3 nucleotides read TGTGCCAGCAGGCCGACCCGGGACTCCCTAAGGGAAGATACGCAGTATTTT.

A few counts support this clonotype. This chain joins TRBV2 and TRBJ2-2, with TRBD1 identical over 9 bases. The V gene end was trimmed by 5 bases and the J gene end by 5 bases; junction bases not matched to a gene: 9. Germline CDR1 reads SNHLY; CDR2 reads FYNNEI. The CDR3 is 16 residues long. CDR3 sequence reads: CASSSQGAGLTGELFF. The CDR3 coding sequence is TGTGCCAGCAGTTCACAGGGGGCTGGGTTAACCGGGGAGCTGTTTTTT.

The chain has TRBV28 and TRBJ2-7; the D is unclear. The CDR3 is 14 residues long. Germline CDR1 and CDR2: MDHEN and SYDVKM. Deletions cut 6 bases from V and 3 bases from J, with 15 bases between. The CDR3 is CASSPSLENYEQYF. CDR3 coding DNA: TGTGCCAGCAGCCCCTCCCTTGAAAACTACGAGCAGTACTTC.

The sample holds many counts of this clonotype. The J gene is TRBJ2-5, the V gene TRBV5-1, with TRBD1 identical over 9 bases. V lost 5 bases and J lost 5; bases outside the gene matches: 7. The length of the CDR3 is 14 residues. The germline V gene encodes CDR1 SGHRS and CDR2 YFSETQ. The CDR3 loop reads CASRTGTGLETQYF. The DNA of the CDR3 is TGCGCCAGCAGAACCGGGACAGGGCTGGAGACCCAGTACTTC.